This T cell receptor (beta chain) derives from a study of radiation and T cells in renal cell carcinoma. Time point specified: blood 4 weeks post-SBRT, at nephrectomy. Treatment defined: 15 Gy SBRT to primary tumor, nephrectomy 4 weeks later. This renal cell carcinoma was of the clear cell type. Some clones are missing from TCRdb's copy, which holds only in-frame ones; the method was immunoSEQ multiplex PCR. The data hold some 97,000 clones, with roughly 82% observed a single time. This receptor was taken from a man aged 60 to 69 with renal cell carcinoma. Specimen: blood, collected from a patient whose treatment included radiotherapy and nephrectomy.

CDR3 coding DNA: TGTGCCAGTACCCGAACAGGCCAAGGGGTAGGCTACGAGCAGTACTTC. Protein sequence: CASTRTGQGVGYEQYF. This chain uses TRBV19 with TRBJ2-7; D may be TRBD1 (5 bases). Germline V gene sequence: CDR1 LNHDA, CDR2 SQIVND (reference sequence). V was clipped by 7 bases and J by 3 bases, with 22 bases between them. The CDR3 is made up of 16 amino acids. The full variable domain, with the rest looked up from reference TRBV19 and TRBJ2-7, is DGGITQSPKYLFRKEGQNVTLSCEQNLNHDAMYWYRQDPGQGLRLIYYSQIVNDFQKGDIAEGYSVSREKKESFPLTVTSAQKNPTAFYLCASTRTGQGVGYEQYFGPGTRLTVT.